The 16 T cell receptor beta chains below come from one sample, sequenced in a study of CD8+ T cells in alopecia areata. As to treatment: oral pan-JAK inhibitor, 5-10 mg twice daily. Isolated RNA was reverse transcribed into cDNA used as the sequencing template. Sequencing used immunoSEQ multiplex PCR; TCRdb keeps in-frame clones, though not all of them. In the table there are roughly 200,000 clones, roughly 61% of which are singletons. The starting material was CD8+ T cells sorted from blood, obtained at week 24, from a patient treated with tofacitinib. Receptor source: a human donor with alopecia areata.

The CDR3 sequence: CASSSTPGHILYEQYF. The CDR3 region has the DNA TGTGCCAGCAGTTCGACCCCAGGACATATTCTCTACGAGCAGTACTTC. The chain combines TRBV11-2 with TRBJ2-7; maybe TRBD1 (5 bases). Trimming took 6 bases from V and 3 from J, leaving 21 bases between them. This CDR3 is built from 16 residues. Per the germline V gene, CDR1 is SGHAT and CDR2 is FQNNGV.

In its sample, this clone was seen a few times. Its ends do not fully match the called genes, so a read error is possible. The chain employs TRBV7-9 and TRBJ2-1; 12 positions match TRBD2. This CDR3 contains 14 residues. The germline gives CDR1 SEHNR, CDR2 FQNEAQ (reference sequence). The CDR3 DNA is TGTGCCAGCAGCCTAGCGGGGGGGCTTCATGAGCAGTTCTTC. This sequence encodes CASSLAGGLHEQFF.

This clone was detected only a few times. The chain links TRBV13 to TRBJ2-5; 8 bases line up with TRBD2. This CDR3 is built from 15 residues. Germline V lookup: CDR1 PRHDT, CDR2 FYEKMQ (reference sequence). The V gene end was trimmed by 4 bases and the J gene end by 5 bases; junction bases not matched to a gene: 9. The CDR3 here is CASSWRTQRGETQYF. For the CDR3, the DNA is TGTGCCAGCAGCTGGAGGACCCAGCGGGGGGAGACCCAGTACTTC. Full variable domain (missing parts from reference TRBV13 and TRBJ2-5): AAGVIQSPRHLIKEKRETATLKCYPIPRHDTVYWYQQGPGQDPQFLISFYEKMQSDKGSIPDRFSAQQFSDYHSELNMSSLELGDSALYFCASSWRTQRGETQYFGPGTRLLVL.

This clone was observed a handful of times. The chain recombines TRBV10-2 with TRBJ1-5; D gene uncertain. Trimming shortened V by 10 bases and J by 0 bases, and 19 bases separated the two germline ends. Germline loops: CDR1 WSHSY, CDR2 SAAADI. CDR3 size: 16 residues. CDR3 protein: CATAASRAASNQPQHF. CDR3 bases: TGCGCCACCGCCGCCTCGCGGGCAGCTAGCAATCAGCCCCAGCATTTT.

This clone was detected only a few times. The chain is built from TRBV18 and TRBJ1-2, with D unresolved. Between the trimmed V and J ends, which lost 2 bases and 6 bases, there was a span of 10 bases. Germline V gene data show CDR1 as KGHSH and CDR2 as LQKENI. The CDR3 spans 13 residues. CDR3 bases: TGTGCCAGCTCACCAAGGATCGGGGATGGCTACACCTTC. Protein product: CASSPRIGDGYTF.

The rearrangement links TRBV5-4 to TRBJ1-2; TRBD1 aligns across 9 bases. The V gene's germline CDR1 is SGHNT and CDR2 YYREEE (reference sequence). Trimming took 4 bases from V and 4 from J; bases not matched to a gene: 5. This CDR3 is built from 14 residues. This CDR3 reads CASSIGDRAYGYTF. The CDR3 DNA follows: TGTGCCAGCAGCATCGGGGACAGGGCCTATGGCTACACCTTC.

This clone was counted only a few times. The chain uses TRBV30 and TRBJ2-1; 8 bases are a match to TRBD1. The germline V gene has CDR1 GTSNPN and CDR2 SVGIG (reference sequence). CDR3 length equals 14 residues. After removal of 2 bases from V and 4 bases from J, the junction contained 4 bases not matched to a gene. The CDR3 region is CAWSRQGLYNEQFF. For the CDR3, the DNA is TGTGCCTGGAGTCGACAGGGGCTGTACAATGAGCAGTTCTTC.

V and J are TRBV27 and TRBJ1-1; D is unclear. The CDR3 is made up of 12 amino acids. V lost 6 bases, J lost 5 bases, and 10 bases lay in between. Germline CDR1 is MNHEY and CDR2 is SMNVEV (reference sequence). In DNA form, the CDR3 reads TGTGCCAGCAGGGAGGCGGGAACTGAAGCTTTCTTT. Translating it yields CASREAGTEAFF.

The CDR3 loop reads CASSPFRFGVQPQHF. Here the CDR3 DNA reads TGTGCCAGCAGCCCGTTTCGCTTCGGGGTTCAGCCCCAGCATTTT. The gene calls are TRBV7-6 and TRBJ1-5, with D uncertain. CDR3 length equals 15 residues. Germline V gene sequence: CDR1 SGHVS, CDR2 FNYEAQ. V lost 5 bases to trimming and J lost 6 bases, with 17 bases between them.

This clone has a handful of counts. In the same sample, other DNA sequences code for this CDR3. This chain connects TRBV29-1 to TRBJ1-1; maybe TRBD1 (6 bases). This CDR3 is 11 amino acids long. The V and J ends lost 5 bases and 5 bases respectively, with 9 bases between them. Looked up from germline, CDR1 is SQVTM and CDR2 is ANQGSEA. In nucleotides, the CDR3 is TGCAGCGTTCCACAGGGAACTGAAGCTTTCTTT. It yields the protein CSVPQGTEAFF.

Here the CDR3 DNA reads TGTGCCAGCAGTATCAGCTTGAACACTGAAGCTTTCTTT. The encoded protein is CASSISLNTEAFF. The genes are TRBV25-1 and TRBJ1-1; D not resolved. The CDR3 covers 13 residues. V shed 5 bases and J shed 0 bases, with 7 bases lying between them. Germline V lookup: CDR1 MGHDK, CDR2 SYGVNS.

The CDR3, as DNA: TGCAGCGTCCCCAGGGGAACAAACTATGGCTACACCTTC. This sequence encodes CSVPRGTNYGYTF. The chain couples TRBV29-1 to TRBJ1-2; D possibly corresponds to TRBD1 (6 bases). Trimming took off 6 bases at V and 2 bases at J, with 13 bases between the two ends. Germline assignment: CDR1 SQVTM and CDR2 ANQGSEA. This CDR3 has 13 amino acids.

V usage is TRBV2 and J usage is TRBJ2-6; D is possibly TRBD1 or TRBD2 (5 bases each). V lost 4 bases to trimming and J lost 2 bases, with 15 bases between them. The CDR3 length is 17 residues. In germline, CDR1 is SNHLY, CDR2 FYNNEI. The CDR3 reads CASSGGFTGPGANVLTF. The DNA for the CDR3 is TGTGCCAGCAGTGGAGGTTTTACGGGGCCTGGGGCCAACGTCCTGACTTTC.

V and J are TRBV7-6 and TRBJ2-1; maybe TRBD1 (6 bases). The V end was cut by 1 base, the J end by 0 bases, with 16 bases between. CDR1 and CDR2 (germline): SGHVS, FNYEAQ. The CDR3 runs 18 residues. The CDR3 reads CASSLDIQGVGSYNEQFF. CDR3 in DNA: TGTGCCAGCAGCTTAGACATACAGGGAGTCGGCTCCTACAATGAGCAGTTCTTC.

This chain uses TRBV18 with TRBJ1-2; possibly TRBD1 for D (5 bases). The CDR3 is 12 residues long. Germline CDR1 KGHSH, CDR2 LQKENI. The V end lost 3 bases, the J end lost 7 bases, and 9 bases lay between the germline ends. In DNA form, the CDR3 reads TGTGCCAGCTCACCTGGGAGGGGTGGCTACACCTTC. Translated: CASSPGRGGYTF. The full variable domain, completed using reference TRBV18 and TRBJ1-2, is NAGVMQNPRHLVRRRGQEARLRCSPMKGHSHVYWYRQLPEEGLKFMVYLQKENIIDESGMPKERFSAEFPKEGPSILRIQQVVRGDSAAYFCASSPGRGGYTFGSGTRLTVV.

Written as DNA, the CDR3 is TGTGCCAGCAGCCATTCGAACCGGGACAGCTCCTACGAGCAGTACTTC. Amino acid sequence: CASSHSNRDSSYEQYF. This chain links TRBV7-9 with TRBJ2-7; 7 positions agree with TRBD1. This CDR3 is built from 16 residues. J gave up 0 bases and V 5 bases, and 10 bases lay outside the gene matches. Germline V gene sequence: CDR1 SEHNR, CDR2 FQNEAQ (reference sequence).